This T cell receptor (beta chain) was recorded in a study of blood T cell repertoires in COVID-19. About the research overall: Sources were T cells, B-cell-depleted T cells, or PBMCs; the material itself was cDNA or gDNA.

Assay used: immunoSEQ multiplex PCR; TCRdb lists only in-frame clones, some missing. The sample records more than 85,000 clones, roughly 85% being singletons. The V end lost 2 bases, the J end lost 6 bases, and 13 bases lay between the germline ends. CDR1 and CDR2 (germline): MDHEN, SYDVKM. The CDR3 contains 14 residues. The sample consisted of peripheral blood. V is TRBV28 and J is TRBJ1-1; D might be TRBD1 (5 bases). The sequence came from a man older than 75 with acute or convalescent COVID-19. The CDR3, as DNA: TGTGCCAGCAGTTTACAAGTCCAGGGCCCTGAAGCTTTCTTT. Translated: CASSLQVQGPEAFF.